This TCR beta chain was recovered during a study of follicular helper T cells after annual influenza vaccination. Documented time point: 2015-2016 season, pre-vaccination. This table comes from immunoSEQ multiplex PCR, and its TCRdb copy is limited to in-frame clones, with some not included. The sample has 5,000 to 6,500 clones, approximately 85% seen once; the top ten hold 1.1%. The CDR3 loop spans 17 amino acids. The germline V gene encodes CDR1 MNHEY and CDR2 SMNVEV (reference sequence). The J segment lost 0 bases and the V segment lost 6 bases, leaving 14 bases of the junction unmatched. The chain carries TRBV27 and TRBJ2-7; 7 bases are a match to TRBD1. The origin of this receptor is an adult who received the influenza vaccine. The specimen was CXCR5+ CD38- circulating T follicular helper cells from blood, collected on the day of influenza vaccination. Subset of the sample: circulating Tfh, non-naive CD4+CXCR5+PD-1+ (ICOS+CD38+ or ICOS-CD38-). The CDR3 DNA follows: TGTGCCAGCAGGCCCCGGCCCCGGGCAGGGGGCTCCTACGAGCAGTACTTC. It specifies CASRPRPRAGGSYEQYF.